The 31 T cell receptor beta chains below come from one sample, sequenced in a study of blood T cells in healthy people across ages. It was with a sample-barcoded 5' primer and a J-beta primer mix that a second PCR of roughly 7 to 12 cycles was run. TCRdb passed the 5' RACE reads through MiXCR, listing each CDR3 protein once. The sample includes approximately 800,000 distinct CDR3 sequences, around two thirds seen only once; the top ten take about 27%. The sample consisted of blood. The receptors shown here come from a young man in good health.

A few counts support this clonotype. This chain joins TRBV9 and TRBJ2-5, with D possibly matching TRBD2 (7 bases). This CDR3 has 14 amino acids. Trimming cost V 3 bases and J 7 bases, with 16 bases left between them. Per germline, CDR1 SGDLS and CDR2 YYNGEE. The CDR3 loop is CASSAHGGGSTQYF. The CDR3 DNA sequence: TGTGCCAGCAGCGCCCATGGGGGGGGCTCGACCCAGTACTTC.

The chain uses TRBV5-1 and TRBJ1-2; TRBD1 is a possible D gene (5 bases). Deletions cut 1 base from V and 4 bases from J, with 14 bases between. CDR1 and CDR2 (germline): SGHRS, YFSETQ. CDR3 length: 15 amino acids. The CDR3 spells CASSLTGGTSYGYTF. DNA for the CDR3: TGCGCCAGCAGCTTGACGGGGGGGACTAGCTATGGCTACACCTTC.

This clonotype was seen more than once but under ten times. The J gene is TRBJ2-1, the V gene TRBV12-3 or TRBV12-4, with TRBD2 identical over 7 bases. The CDR3 extends over 17 amino acids. V lost 0 bases and J lost 0; bases outside the gene matches: 5. CDR3 sequence reads: CASSLAGDYSSYNEQFF. CDR3 DNA sequence: TGTGCCAGCAGTTTAGCGGGGGACTACTCCTCCTACAATGAGCAGTTCTTC.

V and J are TRBV4-3 and TRBJ2-5, with 12 positions matching TRBD2. Per the germline V gene, CDR1 is LGHNA and CDR2 is YSLEER. This CDR3 contains 14 residues. The V gene end was trimmed by 4 bases and the J gene end by 5 bases; junction bases not matched to a gene: 2. DNA of the CDR3: TGCGCCAGCAGCCGACTAGCGGGGGTCGAGACCCAGTACTTC. Its translation is CASSRLAGVETQYF.

The chain carries TRBV6-1 and TRBJ2-4; D is possibly TRBD2 (5 bases). The better agreement between TRBJ2-7 and the DNA end casts doubt on the J call. The germline gives CDR1 MNHNS, CDR2 SASEGT. CDR3 length equals 16 residues. The CDR3 coding sequence is TGTGCCAGCAAAGAACATCTCGAGGGCAGTGCCTACGAGCAGTACTTC. This gives the protein CASKEHLEGSAYEQYF.

The J gene is TRBJ2-4, the V gene TRBV13; the match to TRBD1 covers 10 bases. The germline gives CDR1 PRHDT, CDR2 FYEKMQ (reference sequence). This CDR3 has 14 amino acids. V shed 5 bases and J 13 bases; nucleotides not matched to a gene: 11. The CDR3 reads CASSQSGTGDEQYF. DNA for the CDR3: TGTGCCAGCAGCCAAAGTGGGACAGGGGATGAGCAGTACTTC.

V is TRBV6-2 or TRBV6-3 and J is TRBJ1-2, with no clear D. Trimming removed 0 bases at V and 7 bases at J, with 18 bases between. The CDR3 spans 16 residues. Germline-derived CDR1 and CDR2 are MNHEY and SVGEGT. CDR3 sequence reads: CASSYSGRIQKPGYTF. The CDR3 nucleotides are TGTGCCAGCAGTTACTCAGGACGGATCCAAAAACCTGGCTACACCTTC.

V and J are TRBV4-3 and TRBJ2-3; either TRBD1 or TRBD2 may supply D (5 bases each). Germline V lookup: CDR1 LGHNA, CDR2 YSLEER. The V gene lost 0 bases and the J gene lost 11 bases, with 9 bases spanning the gap. The CDR3 runs 12 residues. CDR3 bases: TGCGCCAGCAGCCAAGAGGGGGAAAGGCAGTATTTT. It yields the protein CASSQEGERQYF.

The chain has TRBV7-3 and TRBJ2-3; tentatively, D is TRBD1 (6 bases). Germline CDR1 SGHTA, CDR2 FQGTGA. CDR3 size: 15 residues. The V and J ends lost 1 base and 7 bases respectively, with 15 bases between them. The CDR3 coding sequence is TGTGCCAGCAGCTTAAACAGGGCGATGGCCAATACGCAGTATTTT. It translates to CASSLNRAMANTQYF.

The V call is TRBV28, the J call TRBJ2-1; 11 bases line up with TRBD2. CDR1 is MDHEN and CDR2 is SYDVKM in the germline V gene. This CDR3 has 16 amino acids. V shed 5 bases and J 2 bases; nucleotides not matched to a gene: 5. The CDR3 DNA sequence: TGTGCCAGCAGTGGGCCGGGACTAGCGGCCTACAATGAGCAGTTCTTC. Its protein product is CASSGPGLAAYNEQFF. Drawing the rest from reference TRBV28 and TRBJ2-1, the complete variable domain is DVKVTQSSRYLVKRTGEKVFLECVQDMDHENMFWYRQDPGLGLRLIYFSYDVKMKEKGDIPEGYSVSREKKERFSLILESASTNQTSMYLCASSGPGLAAYNEQFFGPGTRLTVL.

This sequence joins TRBV12-3 or TRBV12-4 and TRBJ2-5; weak D call: TRBD1 (6 bases). V lost 3 bases to trimming and J lost 8 bases, with 16 bases between them. The CDR3 is made up of 14 amino acids. The CDR3: CASSFTVGADTQYF. The DNA for the CDR3 is TGTGCCAGCAGTTTCACAGTGGGGGCAGATACCCAGTACTTC.

In this sample, this clonotype turned up a few times. The rearrangement uses TRBV6-1 and TRBJ2-1, with D perhaps given as TRBD1 or TRBD2 (6 bases each). The CDR3 has 15 amino acids. With 0 bases removed from V and 4 bases from J, the gap between germline ends came to 10 bases. Germline CDR1 reads MNHNS; CDR2 reads SASEGT. CDR3 sequence reads: CASSEARGAYNEQFF. The DNA of the CDR3 is TGTGCCAGCAGTGAAGCGAGGGGGGCTTACAATGAGCAGTTCTTC.

This chain links TRBV6-2 or TRBV6-3 with TRBJ1-5; unclear D gene. The CDR3 contains 15 residues. The germline V gene encodes CDR1 MNHEY and CDR2 SVGEGT. V was pared by 8 bases and J by 6 bases, with 20 bases between. The CDR3 DNA reads as TGTGCCAGCGGTTCGGCGCGGCTGGTTACTCAGCCCCAGCATTTT. Translation gives CASGSARLVTQPQHF.

This chain joins TRBV7-9 and TRBJ2-3, with 8 bases lining up with TRBD1. The CDR3 spans 14 residues. With V trimmed by 5 bases and J by 4 bases, 5 bases remained unmatched. Germline CDR1 and CDR2: SEHNR and FQNEAQ (reference sequence). The CDR3 DNA follows: TGTGCCAGCAGCAGGGGACAGGCGGCAGATACGCAGTATTTT. It translates to CASSRGQAADTQYF.

This chain joins TRBV6-1 and TRBJ2-3, with TRBD1 matching over 7 bases. V shed 6 bases, J shed 1 base, and the junction held 16 bases outside the gene matches. The CDR3 has 18 amino acids. Germline CDR1 MNHNS, CDR2 SASEGT. This CDR3 is CASSRPPFTGDGTDTQYF. CDR3 bases: TGTGCCAGCAGCCGCCCGCCTTTTACAGGGGACGGCACAGATACGCAGTATTTT.

The chain combines TRBV14 with TRBJ2-3, with TRBD2 matching over 9 bases. V was clipped by 0 bases and J by 1 base; unmatched bases: 2. CDR1 and CDR2 (germline): SGHDN, FVKESK. The CDR3 is 16 amino acids. The CDR3 loop is CASSQDPSGGTDTQYF. CDR3 nucleotides: TGTGCCAGCAGCCAAGACCCTAGCGGGGGCACAGATACGCAGTATTTT.

The chain couples TRBV4-3 to TRBJ1-2; 12 bases agree with TRBD1. This CDR3 region has 16 residues. Germline values: CDR1 LGHNA, CDR2 YSLEER. Unmatched junction bases numbered 6, after V lost 0 bases and J lost 7 bases. CDR3: CASSQEPGQGASGYTF. The CDR3 region has the DNA TGCGCCAGCAGCCAAGAACCGGGACAGGGGGCTAGTGGCTACACCTTC.

The chain links TRBV7-2 to TRBJ2-2, with a weak D call TRBD1 (5 bases). Deletions cut 1 base from V and 6 bases from J, with 9 bases between. CDR3 size: 14 residues. Per the germline V gene, CDR1 is SGHTA and CDR2 is FQGNSA. The CDR3 DNA reads TGTGCCAGCAGCTTAGTTAGGGGTCCCGGGGAGCTGTTTTTT. This codes for CASSLVRGPGELFF.

Written as DNA, the CDR3 is TGTGCCAGCAGCCGGGTTGGGGACGAGCAGTACTTC. Translating gives CASSRVGDEQYF. The chain recombines TRBV3-1 with TRBJ2-7; no reliable D call. There are 12 residues in the CDR3. The germline CDR1 and CDR2 sequences are LGHDT and YNNKEL (reference sequence). V was cut by 4 bases and J by 5 bases, with 9 bases left in between.

V is TRBV5-1 and J is TRBJ1-4; D call uncertain. Germline CDR1 reads SGHRS; CDR2 reads YFSETQ. This CDR3 is built from 16 residues. Trimming cost V 1 base and J 5 bases, with 15 bases left between them. The CDR3 loop reads CASSLSSGSGNEKLFF. DNA of the CDR3: TGCGCCAGCAGCTTGAGTTCGGGAAGCGGGAATGAAAAACTGTTTTTT. The variable domain in full, completed from reference TRBV5-1 and TRBJ1-4, reads KAGVTQTPRYLIKTRGQQVTLSCSPISGHRSVSWYQQTPGQGLQFLFEYFSETQRNKGNFPGRFSGRQFSNSRSEMNVSTLELGDSALYLCASSLSSGSGNEKLFFGSGTQLSVL.

This clonotype was picked up a small number of times. This chain joins TRBV11-2 and TRBJ2-1, with TRBD1 identical over 8 bases. CDR3 length equals 16 residues. The J segment lost 6 bases and the V segment lost 5 bases, leaving 12 bases of the junction unmatched. Germline V gene data show CDR1 as SGHAT and CDR2 as FQNNGV. CDR3 protein: CASSPETGVRVNEQFF. The CDR3 DNA sequence: TGTGCCAGCAGCCCCGAGACAGGGGTGAGGGTCAATGAGCAGTTCTTC.

This rearrangement joins TRBV7-2 to TRBJ2-7, with D perhaps assigned TRBD1 or TRBD2 (5 bases each). The CDR3 runs 15 residues. From germline, CDR1 is SGHTA and CDR2 FQGNSA. Trimming left V 4 bases short and J 1 base short, with 14 bases between. In nucleotides, the CDR3 is TGTGCCAGCAGCTCTTCGGGACGGTCGTCCTACGAGCAGTACTTC. It encodes CASSSSGRSSYEQYF.

This clonotype has a handful of counts. The chain combines TRBV29-1 with TRBJ2-5, with 10 positions matching TRBD1. The CDR3 runs 13 residues. CDR1 is SQVTM and CDR2 is ANQGSEA in the germline V gene. The trim removed 6 bases at V and 3 bases at J, leaving 4 bases unmatched. The CDR3 DNA sequence: TGCAGCGTGGGACAGGGGAATGAAGAGACCCAGTACTTC. Amino acids: CSVGQGNEETQYF.

J is TRBJ1-5 and V is TRBV28; D is unresolved. V gave up 1 base and J gave up 5 bases, with 18 bases separating them. Germline V gene data show CDR1 as MDHEN and CDR2 as SYDVKM. The CDR3 is made up of 17 amino acids. The CDR3 DNA sequence: TGTGCCAGCAGTTTATTGATGCTGCTCGGGAGGGATCAGCCCCAGCATTTT. Translated, it gives CASSLLMLLGRDQPQHF.

This chain links TRBV7-2 with TRBJ2-6; TRBD1 agrees at 9 bases. Germline lookup yields CDR1 SGHTA and CDR2 FQGNSA. The V gene end was trimmed by 11 bases and the J gene end by 1 base; junction bases not matched to a gene: 9. The CDR3 covers 16 residues. DNA of the CDR3: TGTGCCTCGAACCGGGGACAGGGATCTGGGGCCAACGTCCTGACTTTC. It translates to CASNRGQGSGANVLTF.

The sample holds a few counts of this clonotype. The chain has TRBV6-1 and TRBJ2-6; 12 bases are a match to TRBD1. Germline V gives CDR1 MNHNS, CDR2 SASEGT. The V segment lost 6 bases and the J segment 3 bases; nucleotides outside the gene matches: 9. CDR3 length equals 18 residues. The CDR3, as DNA: TGTGCCAGCAGACCTCCGGGACAGGGGGCTTATGGGGCCAACGTCCTGACTTTC. Translating gives CASRPPGQGAYGANVLTF.

The chain combines TRBV11-2 with TRBJ2-7; D is ambiguous. V was cut by 5 bases and J by 2 bases, with 13 bases left in between. Germline V CDR1 and CDR2: SGHAT, FQNNGV. The CDR3 runs to 14 residues. The CDR3 sequence: CASSPSGKTYEQYF. Here the CDR3 DNA reads TGTGCCAGCAGCCCATCGGGCAAAACCTACGAGCAGTACTTC.

This clonotype was counted a single time. The chain couples TRBV9 to TRBJ1-6; D remains ambiguous. The length of the CDR3 is 15 residues. Germline loops: CDR1 SGDLS, CDR2 YYNGEE. V shed 0 bases and J shed 9 bases, with 13 bases lying between them. DNA of the CDR3: TGTGCCAGCAGCGTAGCTCCAAGGGAAGGTTCACCCCTCCACTTT. Its protein product is CASSVAPREGSPLHF.

The V gene is TRBV12-3 or TRBV12-4, the J gene TRBJ1-6; 10 positions match TRBD1. Trimming took 4 bases from V and 7 from J; bases not matched to a gene: 4. The length of the CDR3 is 15 residues. The CDR3 region has the DNA TGTGCCAGCAGTTCAAGACAGGGGGCAAATTCACCCCTCCACTTT. It is translated as CASSSRQGANSPLHF.

To note about this clonotype: This could be a read error, since a much larger clone is one nucleotide away. V and J are TRBV11-2 and TRBJ2-1, with D maybe TRBD2 (5 bases). Germline assignment: CDR1 SGHAT and CDR2 FQNNGV. The CDR3 runs 15 residues. Trimming took 2 bases from V and 13 from J, leaving 21 bases between them. CDR3: CASSLSAGDQETQFF. The CDR3 nucleotides read TGTGCCAGCAGCTTAAGCGCGGGCGATCAAGAGACCCAGTTCTTC.

This chain joins TRBV7-2 and TRBJ2-4; unclear D gene. V gave up 1 base and J gave up 5 bases, with 6 bases separating them. Germline-derived CDR1 and CDR2 are SGHTA and FQGNSA. CDR3 length: 13 amino acids. In DNA form, the CDR3 reads TGTGCCAGCAGCTTAGGAGTCCAAAACATTCAGTACTTC. Translation: CASSLGVQNIQYF.